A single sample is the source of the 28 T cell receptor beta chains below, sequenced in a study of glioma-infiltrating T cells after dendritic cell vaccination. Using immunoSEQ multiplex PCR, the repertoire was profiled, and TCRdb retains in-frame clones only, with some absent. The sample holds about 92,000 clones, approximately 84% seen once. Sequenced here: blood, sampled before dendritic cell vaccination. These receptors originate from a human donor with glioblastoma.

CDR3 nucleotide sequence: TGCGCCAGCATTGTAGTGGGACAGGGCACTGGGGCCAACGTCCTGACTTTC. It codes for CASIVVGQGTGANVLTF. The rearrangement joins TRBV10-1 to TRBJ2-6, with TRBD1 matching 9 bases. CDR3 length: 17 residues. Germline V gene lookup returns CDR1 WNHNN and CDR2 SYGVQD (reference sequence). The V gene end was trimmed by 7 bases and the J gene end by 2 bases; junction bases not matched to a gene: 9.

The CDR3, as DNA: TGTGCCAGCAGTGGGACAGCATACGAGCAGTACTTC. Its protein product is CASSGTAYEQYF. V is TRBV2 and J is TRBJ2-7, with D tentatively TRBD1 (6 bases). Per germline, CDR1 SNHLY and CDR2 FYNNEI. V was cut by 4 bases and J by 4 bases, with 8 bases left in between. CDR3 size: 12 residues.

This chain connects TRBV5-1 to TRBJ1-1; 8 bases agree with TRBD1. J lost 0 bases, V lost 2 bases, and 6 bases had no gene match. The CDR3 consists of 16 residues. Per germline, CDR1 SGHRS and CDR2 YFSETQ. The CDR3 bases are TGCGCCAGCAGCTTTCCAGGGGGCATTTTGAACACTGAAGCTTTCTTT. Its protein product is CASSFPGGILNTEAFF.

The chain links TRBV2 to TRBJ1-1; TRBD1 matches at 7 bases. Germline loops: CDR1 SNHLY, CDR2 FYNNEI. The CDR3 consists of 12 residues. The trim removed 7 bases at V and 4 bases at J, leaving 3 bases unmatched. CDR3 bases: TGTGCCAGCACTAGGGGGCGCACTGAAGCTTTCTTT. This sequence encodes CASTRGRTEAFF. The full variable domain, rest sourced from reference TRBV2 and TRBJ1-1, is EPEVTQTPSHQVTQMGQEVILRCVPISNHLYFYWYRQILGQKVEFLVSFYNNEISEKSEIFDDQFSVERPDGSNFTLKIRSTKLEDSAMYFCASTRGRTEAFFGQGTRLTVV.

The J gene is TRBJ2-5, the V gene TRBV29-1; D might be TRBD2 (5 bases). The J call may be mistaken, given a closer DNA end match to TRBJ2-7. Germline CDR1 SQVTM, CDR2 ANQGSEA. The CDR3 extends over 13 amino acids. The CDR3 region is CSVEPLGSYEQYF. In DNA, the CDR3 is TGCAGCGTTGAACCACTAGGTTCCTACGAGCAGTACTTC.

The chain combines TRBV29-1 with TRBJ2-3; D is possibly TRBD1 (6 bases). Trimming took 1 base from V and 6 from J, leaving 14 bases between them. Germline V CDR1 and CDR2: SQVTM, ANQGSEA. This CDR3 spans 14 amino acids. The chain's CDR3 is CSVEGGHEADTQYF. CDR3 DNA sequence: TGCAGCGTTGAAGGGGGGCACGAGGCGGATACGCAGTATTTT.

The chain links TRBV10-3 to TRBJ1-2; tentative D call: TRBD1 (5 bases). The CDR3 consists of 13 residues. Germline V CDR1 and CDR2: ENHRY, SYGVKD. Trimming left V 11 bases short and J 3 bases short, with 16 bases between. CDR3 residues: CAASGTADYGYTF. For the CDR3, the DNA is TGTGCCGCCAGCGGGACGGCGGACTATGGCTACACCTTC.

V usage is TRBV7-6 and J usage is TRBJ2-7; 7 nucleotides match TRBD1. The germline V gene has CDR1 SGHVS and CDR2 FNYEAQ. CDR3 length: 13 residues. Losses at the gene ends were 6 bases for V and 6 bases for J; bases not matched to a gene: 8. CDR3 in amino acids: CASREDRVGEQYF. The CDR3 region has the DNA TGTGCCAGCAGGGAAGACAGGGTAGGCGAGCAGTACTTC.

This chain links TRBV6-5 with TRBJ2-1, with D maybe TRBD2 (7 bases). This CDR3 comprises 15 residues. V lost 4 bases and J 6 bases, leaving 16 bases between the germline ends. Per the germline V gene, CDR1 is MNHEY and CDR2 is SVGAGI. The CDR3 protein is CASSSQGRAINEQFF. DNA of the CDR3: TGTGCCAGCAGTTCCCAGGGGAGGGCCATCAATGAGCAGTTCTTC.

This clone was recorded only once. The CDR3 nucleotides are TGTGCCAGCAGACAAGCAGGGACTAGCGGGAGGGCCCCCTACGAGCAGTACTTC. The encoded protein is CASRQAGTSGRAPYEQYF. This chain joins TRBV13 and TRBJ2-7, with 16 positions matching TRBD2. The germline gives CDR1 PRHDT, CDR2 FYEKMQ (reference sequence). The CDR3 runs to 18 residues. Losses at the gene ends were 6 bases for V and 2 bases for J; bases not matched to a gene: 10.

The CDR3 DNA sequence: TGTGCCAGCAGCTCAGGACTGTTCACAGATACGCAGTATTTT. This gives the protein CASSSGLFTDTQYF. This rearrangement joins TRBV9 to TRBJ2-3; D possibly corresponds to TRBD2 (5 bases). V shed 4 bases and J shed 2 bases, with 11 bases lying between them. Germline values: CDR1 SGDLS, CDR2 YYNGEE. This CDR3 contains 14 residues.

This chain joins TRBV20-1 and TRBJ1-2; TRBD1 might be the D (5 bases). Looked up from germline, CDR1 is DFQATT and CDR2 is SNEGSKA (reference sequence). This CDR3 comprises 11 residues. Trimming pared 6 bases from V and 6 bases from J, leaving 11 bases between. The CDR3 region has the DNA TGCAGTGCCAAGGCCAGGGATGGCTACACCTTC. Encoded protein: CSAKARDGYTF.

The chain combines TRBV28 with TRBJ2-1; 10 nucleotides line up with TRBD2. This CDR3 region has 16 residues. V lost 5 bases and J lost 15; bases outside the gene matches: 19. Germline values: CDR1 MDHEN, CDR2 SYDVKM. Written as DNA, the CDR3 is TGTGCCAGCAGTCCGAACATCGGGACTAGCGTAGTAGGCACGTTCTTC. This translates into CASSPNIGTSVVGTFF. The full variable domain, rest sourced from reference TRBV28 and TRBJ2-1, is DVKVTQSSRYLVKRTGEKVFLECVQDMDHENMFWYRQDPGLGLRLIYFSYDVKMKEKGDIPEGYSVSREKKERFSLILESASTNQTSMYLCASSPNIGTSVVGTFFGPGTRLTVL.

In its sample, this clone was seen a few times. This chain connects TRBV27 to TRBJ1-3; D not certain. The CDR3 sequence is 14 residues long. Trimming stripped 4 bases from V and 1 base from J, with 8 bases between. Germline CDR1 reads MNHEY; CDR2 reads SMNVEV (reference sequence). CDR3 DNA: TGTGCCAGCAGTTCTTGGCAATCTGGAAACACCATATATTTT. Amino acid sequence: CASSSWQSGNTIYF.

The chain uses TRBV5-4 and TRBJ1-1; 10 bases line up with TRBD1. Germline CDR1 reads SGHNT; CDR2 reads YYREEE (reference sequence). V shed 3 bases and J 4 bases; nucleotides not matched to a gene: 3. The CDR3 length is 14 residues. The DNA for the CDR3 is TGTGCCAGCAGCTATGGACAGGGGGGCACTGAAGCTTTCTTT. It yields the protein CASSYGQGGTEAFF.

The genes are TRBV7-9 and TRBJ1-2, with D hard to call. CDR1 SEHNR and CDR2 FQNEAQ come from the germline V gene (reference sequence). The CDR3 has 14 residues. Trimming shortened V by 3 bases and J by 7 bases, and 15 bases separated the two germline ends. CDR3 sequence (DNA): TGTGCCAGCAGCTTCCGCCAGACCCCGGGTGGCTACACCTTC. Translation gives CASSFRQTPGGYTF.

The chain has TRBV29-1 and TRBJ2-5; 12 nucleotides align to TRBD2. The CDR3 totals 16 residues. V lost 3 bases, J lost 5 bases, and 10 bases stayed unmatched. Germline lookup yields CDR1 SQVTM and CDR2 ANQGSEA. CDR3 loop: CSVDGVLAGGLETQYF. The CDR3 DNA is TGCAGCGTTGACGGGGTACTAGCGGGAGGACTCGAGACCCAGTACTTC.

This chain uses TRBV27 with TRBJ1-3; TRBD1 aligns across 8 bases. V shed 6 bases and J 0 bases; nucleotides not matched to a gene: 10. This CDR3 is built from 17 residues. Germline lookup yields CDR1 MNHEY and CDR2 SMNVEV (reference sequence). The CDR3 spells CASSSTAGQVSGNTIYF. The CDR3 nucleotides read TGTGCCAGCAGCTCCACGGCGGGACAGGTCTCTGGAAACACCATATATTTT.

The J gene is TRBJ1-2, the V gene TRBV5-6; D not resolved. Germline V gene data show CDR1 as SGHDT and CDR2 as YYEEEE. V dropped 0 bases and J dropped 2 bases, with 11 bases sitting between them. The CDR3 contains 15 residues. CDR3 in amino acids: CASSLAGYTNYGYTF. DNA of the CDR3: TGTGCCAGCAGCTTGGCGGGATACACAAACTATGGCTACACCTTC.

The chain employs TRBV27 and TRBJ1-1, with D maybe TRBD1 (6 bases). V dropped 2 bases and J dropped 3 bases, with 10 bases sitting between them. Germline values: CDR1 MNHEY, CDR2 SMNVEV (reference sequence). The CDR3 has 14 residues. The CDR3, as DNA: TGTGCCAGCAGTTTAGTTCAGGGGTACACTGAAGCTTTCTTT. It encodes CASSLVQGYTEAFF.

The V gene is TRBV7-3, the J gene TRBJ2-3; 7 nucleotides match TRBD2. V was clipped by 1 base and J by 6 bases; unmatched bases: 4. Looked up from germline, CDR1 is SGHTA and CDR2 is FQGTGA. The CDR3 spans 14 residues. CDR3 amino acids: CASSLIGRPDTQYF. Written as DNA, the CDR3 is TGTGCCAGCAGCTTAATCGGGAGGCCCGATACGCAGTATTTT.

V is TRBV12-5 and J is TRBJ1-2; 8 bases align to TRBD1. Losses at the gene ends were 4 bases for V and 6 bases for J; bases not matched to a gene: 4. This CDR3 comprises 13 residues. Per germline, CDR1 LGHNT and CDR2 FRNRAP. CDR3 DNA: TGTGCTAGTGGTTCGGGACAGGCTCATGGCTACACCTTC. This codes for CASGSGQAHGYTF. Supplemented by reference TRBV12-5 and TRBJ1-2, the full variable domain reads DARVTQTPRHKVTEMGQEVTMRCQPILGHNTVFWYRQTMMQGLELLAYFRNRAPLDDSGMPKDRFSAEMPDATLATLKIQPSEPRDSAVYFCASGSGQAHGYTFGSGTRLTVV.

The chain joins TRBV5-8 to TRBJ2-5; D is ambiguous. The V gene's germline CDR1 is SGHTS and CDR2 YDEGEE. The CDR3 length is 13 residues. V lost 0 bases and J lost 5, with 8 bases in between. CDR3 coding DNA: TGTGCCAGCAGCTTGGTCGGCAGGGAGACCCAGTACTTC. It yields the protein CASSLVGRETQYF.

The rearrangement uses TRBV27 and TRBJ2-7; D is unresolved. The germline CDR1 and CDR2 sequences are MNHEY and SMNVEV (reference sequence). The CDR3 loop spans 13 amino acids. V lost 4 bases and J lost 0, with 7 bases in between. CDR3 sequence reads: CASSSDSSYEQYF. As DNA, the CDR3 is TGTGCCAGCAGTTCAGACTCCTCCTACGAGCAGTACTTC.

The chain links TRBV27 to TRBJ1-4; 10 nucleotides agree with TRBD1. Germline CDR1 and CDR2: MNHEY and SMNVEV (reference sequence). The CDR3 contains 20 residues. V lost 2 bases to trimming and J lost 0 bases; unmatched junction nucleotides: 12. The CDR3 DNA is TGTGCCAGCAGTTTACAACATGGGACAGGGGATTATGCAACTAATGAAAAACTGTTTTTT. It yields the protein CASSLQHGTGDYATNEKLFF.

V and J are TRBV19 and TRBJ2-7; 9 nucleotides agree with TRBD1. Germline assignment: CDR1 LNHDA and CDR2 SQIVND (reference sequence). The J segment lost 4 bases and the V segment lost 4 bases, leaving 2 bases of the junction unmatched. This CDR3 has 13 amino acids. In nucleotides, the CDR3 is TGTGCCAGTAGTAAAGGACAGGGGTACGAGCAGTACTTC. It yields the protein CASSKGQGYEQYF. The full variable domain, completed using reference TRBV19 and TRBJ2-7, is DGGITQSPKYLFRKEGQNVTLSCEQNLNHDAMYWYRQDPGQGLRLIYYSQIVNDFQKGDIAEGYSVSREKKESFPLTVTSAQKNPTAFYLCASSKGQGYEQYFGPGTRLTVT.

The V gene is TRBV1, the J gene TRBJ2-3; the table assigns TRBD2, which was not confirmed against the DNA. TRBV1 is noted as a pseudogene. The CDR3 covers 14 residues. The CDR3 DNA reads TGCACCAGCAGCTCTAGCGGGAGAGGTGATACGCAGTATTTT. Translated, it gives CTSSSSGRGDTQYF.

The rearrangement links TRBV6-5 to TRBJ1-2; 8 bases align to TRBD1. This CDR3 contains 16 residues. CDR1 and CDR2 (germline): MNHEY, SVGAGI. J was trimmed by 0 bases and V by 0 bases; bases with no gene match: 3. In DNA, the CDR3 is TGTGCCAGCAGTTACTCACAGGGGGGAGCTAACTATGGCTACACCTTC. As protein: CASSYSQGGANYGYTF.